This TCR beta chain was documented in a study of shared clonotypes between healthy human individuals. Study information: Each donor's CD8 memory used one plate, CD8 naive two, each CD4 subset three.

The method was immunoSEQ multiplex PCR; TCRdb's version includes in-frame clones alone and lacks a portion of them. The sample lists 1,400,000 or so clones; approximately 98.5% were seen once. This clone has just one count. The sample holds other DNA sequences that translate to the same CDR3. Sequencing used naive CD4+ T cells sorted from blood. Described subset: CD45RA+ positively selected. The TCR comes from a man aged 25 to 40 in good health.

The CDR3 protein is CASSVGSSSYEQYF. For the CDR3, the DNA is TGTGCCAGCAGCGTAGGCTCGAGCTCCTACGAGCAGTACTTC. The chain has TRBV9 and TRBJ2-7; D is undetermined. CDR3 length equals 14 residues. The germline V gene encodes CDR1 SGDLS and CDR2 YYNGEE. V gave up 0 bases and J gave up 0 bases, with 7 bases separating them.